The rows below give T cell receptor beta chains drawn from one sample of a study of shared clonotypes between healthy human individuals. Assay used: immunoSEQ multiplex PCR; TCRdb lists only in-frame clones, some missing. The sample lists some 2.1 million clones; over 85% were seen once. The specimen sequenced was naive CD8+ T cells from PBMCs. Receptor source: a man between 18 and 35 years old in good health. Some clones in this sample may be carry-over from other donors' samples. The CDR3 runs from the conserved cysteine through the conserved F or W. Fields, in order: V gene, J gene, clone size, D gene, CDR3 DNA, CDR3 protein. The D gene is left open where the match is weak. Size tells how often a clone was seen (once, few, many) or the class of an expanded clone, and some rows leave it out.

V gene: TRBV6-1
J gene: TRBJ2-7
clone size: NA
D gene: TRBD2
CDR3 DNA: TGTGCCAGCAGTGAAGCTAGACTAGCGGGAGTCAAATACGAGCAGTACTTC
CDR3 protein: CASSEARLAGVKYEQYF

V gene: TRBV6-5
J gene: TRBJ1-2
clone size: NA
D gene: TRBD1
CDR3 DNA: TGTGCCAGCAGTTACCGGGAAGGGGGCGGGGACTATGGCTACACCTTC
CDR3 protein: CASSYREGGGDYGYTF

V gene: TRBV11-2
J gene: TRBJ1-4
clone size: NA
D gene: NA
CDR3 DNA: TGTGCCAGCAGCTTAGGGGCAGGGGAAGAAAAACTGTTTTTT
CDR3 protein: CASSLGAGEEKLFF

V gene: TRBV7-9
J gene: TRBJ2-3
clone size: NA
D gene: NA
CDR3 DNA: TGTGCCAGCAGCGGAAGGGGGGCCATCAGACCCCCGCAGTATTTT
CDR3 protein: CASSGRGAIRPPQYF

V gene: TRBV29-1
J gene: TRBJ2-1
clone size: once
D gene: TRBD2
CDR3 DNA: TGCAGCGTTAAACGGACTAGCAGTATATACAATGAGCAGTTCTTC
CDR3 protein: CSVKRTSSIYNEQFF

V gene: TRBV6-5
J gene: TRBJ2-1
clone size: once
D gene: NA
CDR3 DNA: TGTGCCAGCAGGGGGGTAGCGGAGAGCAATGAGCAGTTCTTC
CDR3 protein: CASRGVAESNEQFF

V gene: TRBV25-1
J gene: TRBJ2-7
clone size: NA
D gene: NA
CDR3 DNA: TGTGCCAGCAGTGAATGGCCTGGAGACTACGAGCAGTACTTC
CDR3 protein: CASSEWPGDYEQYF

V gene: TRBV25-1
J gene: TRBJ2-6
clone size: NA
D gene: TRBD1
CDR3 DNA: TGTGCCAGCAGTGAATCCGGGACAGGGTCTGGGGCCAACGTCCTGACTTTC
CDR3 protein: CASSESGTGSGANVLTF

V gene: TRBV7-9
J gene: TRBJ1-3
clone size: NA
D gene: NA
CDR3 DNA: TGTGCCAGCAGCTTCGCCGACGGGGGGCCTTCTGGAAACACCATATATTTT
CDR3 protein: CASSFADGGPSGNTIYF

V gene: TRBV2
J gene: TRBJ2-1
clone size: NA
D gene: NA
CDR3 DNA: TGTGCCAGCGGAGGAAATGAGCAGTTCTTC
CDR3 protein: CASGGNEQFF

V gene: TRBV9
J gene: TRBJ1-1
clone size: few
D gene: NA
CDR3 DNA: TGTGCCAGCAGCGTAGTTGCAGGGTCGGCCACTGAAGCTTTCTTT
CDR3 protein: CASSVVAGSATEAFF

V gene: TRBV4-1
J gene: TRBJ2-5
clone size: NA
D gene: TRBD2
CDR3 DNA: TGCGCCAGCAGCCAGGAAATGACTAGCGGGAGACGGGTGAAAGAGACCCAGTACTTC
CDR3 protein: CASSQEMTSGRRVKETQYF

V gene: TRBV5-6
J gene: TRBJ2-7
clone size: NA
D gene: NA
CDR3 DNA: TGTGCCAGCAGCTTGGCAGGGATCGACGAGCAGTACTTC
CDR3 protein: CASSLAGIDEQYF

V gene: TRBV28
J gene: TRBJ1-1
clone size: NA
D gene: NA
CDR3 DNA: TGTGCCAGCAGACCGACTGGGTTCACTGAAGCTTTCTTT
CDR3 protein: CASRPTGFTEAFF

V gene: TRBV7-9
J gene: TRBJ2-7
clone size: NA
D gene: NA
CDR3 DNA: TGTGCCAGCAGCCCGGGACCCTCCTACGAGCAGTACTTC
CDR3 protein: CASSPGPSYEQYF

V gene: TRBV11-2
J gene: TRBJ2-5
clone size: NA
D gene: TRBD1
CDR3 DNA: TGTGCCAGCAGCGGTAGACAGGGGGCTTTCTTAGAGACCCAGTACTTC
CDR3 protein: CASSGRQGAFLETQYF

V gene: TRBV28
J gene: TRBJ2-7
clone size: NA
D gene: TRBD2
CDR3 DNA: TGTGCCAGCAGTTGGATAAGCGGGGCAACCTACGAGCAGTACTTC
CDR3 protein: CASSWISGATYEQYF

V gene: TRBV30
J gene: TRBJ2-5
clone size: NA
D gene: TRBD2
CDR3 DNA: TGTGCCTTGGAAGCGGGAGGGTCAGAGACCCAGTACTTC
CDR3 protein: CALEAGGSETQYF

V gene: TRBV15
J gene: TRBJ2-1
clone size: NA
D gene: NA
CDR3 DNA: TGTGCCACCAGCGGGCCTTACTACAATGAGCAGTTCTTC
CDR3 protein: CATSGPYYNEQFF

V gene: TRBV4-3
J gene: TRBJ2-1
clone size: NA
D gene: TRBD1
CDR3 DNA: TGCGCCAGCAGCCAAGCGACAGGGCGCGATGAGCAGTTCTTC
CDR3 protein: CASSQATGRDEQFF

V gene: TRBV6-5
J gene: TRBJ1-5
clone size: NA
D gene: NA
CDR3 DNA: TGTGCCAGCAGTTCCGGACTTTTTCCAACCTCTCAGCCCCAGCATTTT
CDR3 protein: CASSSGLFPTSQPQHF

V gene: TRBV27
J gene: TRBJ2-3
clone size: NA
D gene: TRBD2
CDR3 DNA: TGTGCCAGCGCGGTCGGGACTAGCGGGAGGTTCAGTAAAGATACGCAGTATTTT
CDR3 protein: CASAVGTSGRFSKDTQYF

V gene: TRBV28
J gene: TRBJ1-2
clone size: once
D gene: NA
CDR3 DNA: TGTGCCAGCAGCATGGGGGGGGCCCCTATGGGAGGCTACACCTTC
CDR3 protein: CASSMGGAPMGGYTF

V gene: TRBV5-4
J gene: TRBJ2-7
clone size: once
D gene: NA
CDR3 DNA: TGTGCCAGCAGCCCAAAGGCGTGGGCCTACGAGCAGTACTTC
CDR3 protein: CASSPKAWAYEQYF

V gene: TRBV7-3
J gene: TRBJ1-2
clone size: NA
D gene: NA
CDR3 DNA: TGTGCCAGCAGCGACTTGGTTGGATCGGTCTATGGCTACACCTTC
CDR3 protein: CASSDLVGSVYGYTF

V gene: TRBV5-1
J gene: TRBJ2-2
clone size: NA
D gene: TRBD2
CDR3 DNA: TGCGCCAGCAGCTTCGCCGGGGGGACTACAAACACCGGGGAGCTGTTTTTT
CDR3 protein: CASSFAGGTTNTGELFF

V gene: TRBV18
J gene: TRBJ1-2
clone size: NA
D gene: TRBD1
CDR3 DNA: TGTGCCAGCTCACCCGGACAGGATGCTAACTATGGCTACACCTTC
CDR3 protein: CASSPGQDANYGYTF

V gene: TRBV4-3
J gene: TRBJ2-7
clone size: NA
D gene: TRBD1
CDR3 DNA: TGCGCCAGCAGCCAAGTTGCGGGGCAGGGGGCCTTCTCCTACGAGCAGTACTTC
CDR3 protein: CASSQVAGQGAFSYEQYF

V gene: TRBV19
J gene: TRBJ2-7
clone size: NA
D gene: NA
CDR3 DNA: TGTGCCAGTAAATCTGTACCCAGCTCCTACGAGCAGTACTTC
CDR3 protein: CASKSVPSSYEQYF

V gene: TRBV21-1
J gene: TRBJ2-2
clone size: NA
D gene: NA
CDR3 DNA: TGTGCCAGCAGCAAAGTAGGACGGAGGAACACCGGGGAGCTGTTTTTT
CDR3 protein: CASSKVGRRNTGELFF

V gene: TRBV11-2
J gene: TRBJ2-1
clone size: NA
D gene: TRBD1
CDR3 DNA: TGTGCCAGCAGAAACTGGGACAGGGGGCCGTACAATGAGCAGTTCTTC
CDR3 protein: CASRNWDRGPYNEQFF

V gene: TRBV7-9
J gene: TRBJ1-4
clone size: NA
D gene: NA
CDR3 DNA: TGTGCCAGCAGCTATTGGGACAAACGTGAAAAACTGTTTTTT
CDR3 protein: CASSYWDKREKLFF

V gene: TRBV6-6
J gene: TRBJ2-4
clone size: NA
D gene: NA
CDR3 DNA: TGTGCCAGCAGTTACTCGGCTTCCAAAAACATTCAGTACTTC
CDR3 protein: CASSYSASKNIQYF

V gene: TRBV10-2
J gene: TRBJ1-1
clone size: once
D gene: NA
CDR3 DNA: TGCGCCAGCACTCGCTTTAAGGGCACTGAAGCTTTCTTT
CDR3 protein: CASTRFKGTEAFF

V gene: TRBV28
J gene: TRBJ1-4
clone size: NA
D gene: NA
CDR3 DNA: TGTGCCAGCAGTGGGGTTTTGGCACCGCATAATGAAAAACTGTTTTTT
CDR3 protein: CASSGVLAPHNEKLFF

V gene: TRBV2
J gene: TRBJ1-2
clone size: NA
D gene: TRBD1
CDR3 DNA: TGTGCCAGCTTCGGGGGACAGGGGGGAAGTTTGAACTATGGCTACACCTTC
CDR3 protein: CASFGGQGGSLNYGYTF

V gene: TRBV11-2
J gene: TRBJ1-6
clone size: NA
D gene: NA
CDR3 DNA: TGTGCCAGCAGCGTGGGGGGTTCACCCCTCCACTTT
CDR3 protein: CASSVGGSPLHF

V gene: TRBV19
J gene: TRBJ2-1
clone size: NA
D gene: TRBD2
CDR3 DNA: TGTGCCAGTAGTACCTTTAGCGGGAGGGCGTACAATGAGCAGTTCTTC
CDR3 protein: CASSTFSGRAYNEQFF

V gene: TRBV10-3
J gene: TRBJ1-2
clone size: NA
D gene: NA
CDR3 DNA: TGTGCCATCAGTGAGCTTGGGACATTGAACTATGGCTACACCTTC
CDR3 protein: CAISELGTLNYGYTF

V gene: TRBV28
J gene: TRBJ1-5
clone size: NA
D gene: NA
CDR3 DNA: TGTGCCAGCAGTTTCATGGACGCTAGCAATCAGCCCCAGCATTTT
CDR3 protein: CASSFMDASNQPQHF

V gene: TRBV28
J gene: TRBJ2-7
clone size: NA
D gene: NA
CDR3 DNA: TGTGCCAGCAGTTTATCGTGGACGGCCTCCTACGAGCAGTACTTC
CDR3 protein: CASSLSWTASYEQYF